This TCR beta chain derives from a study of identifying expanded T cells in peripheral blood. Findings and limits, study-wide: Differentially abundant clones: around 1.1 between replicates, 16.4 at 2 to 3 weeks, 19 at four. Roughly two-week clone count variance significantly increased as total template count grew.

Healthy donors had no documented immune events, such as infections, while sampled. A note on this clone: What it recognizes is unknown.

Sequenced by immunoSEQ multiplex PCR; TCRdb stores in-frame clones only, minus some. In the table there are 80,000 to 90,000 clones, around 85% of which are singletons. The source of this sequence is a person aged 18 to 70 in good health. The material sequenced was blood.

The CDR3 sequence: CASSPGGAEGPFF. CDR3 sequence (DNA): TGTGCCAGCAGCCCCGGGGGGGCGGAGGGCCCGTTCTTC. This chain links TRBV9 with TRBJ2-1, with 8 bases fitting TRBD2. The V gene's germline CDR1 is SGDLS and CDR2 YYNGEE. V lost 4 bases, J lost 15 bases, and 12 bases stayed unmatched. This CDR3 is built from 13 residues.